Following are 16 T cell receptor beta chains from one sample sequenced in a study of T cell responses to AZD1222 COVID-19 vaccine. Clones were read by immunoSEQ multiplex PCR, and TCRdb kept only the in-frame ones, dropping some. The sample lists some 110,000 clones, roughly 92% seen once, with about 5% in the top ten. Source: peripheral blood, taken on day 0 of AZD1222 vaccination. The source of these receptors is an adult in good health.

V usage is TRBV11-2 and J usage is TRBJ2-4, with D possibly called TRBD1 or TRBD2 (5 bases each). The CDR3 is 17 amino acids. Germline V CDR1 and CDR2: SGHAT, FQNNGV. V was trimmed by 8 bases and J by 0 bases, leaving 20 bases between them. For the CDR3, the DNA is TGTGCCAGCGGCCCATGGGAGCCGGGGCTAGCCAAAAACATTCAGTACTTC. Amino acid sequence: CASGPWEPGLAKNIQYF.

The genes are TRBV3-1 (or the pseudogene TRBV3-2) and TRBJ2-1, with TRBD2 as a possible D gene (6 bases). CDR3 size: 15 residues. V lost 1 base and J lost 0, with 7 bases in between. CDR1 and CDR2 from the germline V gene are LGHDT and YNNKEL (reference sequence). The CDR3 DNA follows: TGTGCCAGCAGCCAAGCCGGGAGCTCCTACAATGAGCAGTTCTTC. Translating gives CASSQAGSSYNEQFF.

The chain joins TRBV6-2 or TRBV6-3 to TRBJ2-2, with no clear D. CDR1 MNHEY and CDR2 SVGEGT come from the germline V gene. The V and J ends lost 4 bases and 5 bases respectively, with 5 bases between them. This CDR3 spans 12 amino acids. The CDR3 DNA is TGTGCCAGCAGTTTAGGGACCGGGGAGCTGTTTTTT. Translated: CASSLGTGELFF.

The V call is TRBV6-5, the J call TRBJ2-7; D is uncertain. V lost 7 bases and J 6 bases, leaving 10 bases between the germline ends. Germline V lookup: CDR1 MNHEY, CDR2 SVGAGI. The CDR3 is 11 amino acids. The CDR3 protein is CASMVGFEQYF. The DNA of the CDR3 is TGTGCCAGCATGGTGGGGTTCGAGCAGTACTTC.

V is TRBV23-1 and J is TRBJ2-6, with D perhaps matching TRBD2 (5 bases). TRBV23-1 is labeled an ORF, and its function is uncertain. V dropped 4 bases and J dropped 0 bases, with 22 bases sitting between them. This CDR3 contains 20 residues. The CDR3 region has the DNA TGCGCCAGCAGTCTGTGGAATGGGAGCCGTTACTCCTCTGGGGCCAACGTCCTGACTTTC. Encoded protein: CASSLWNGSRYSSGANVLTF.

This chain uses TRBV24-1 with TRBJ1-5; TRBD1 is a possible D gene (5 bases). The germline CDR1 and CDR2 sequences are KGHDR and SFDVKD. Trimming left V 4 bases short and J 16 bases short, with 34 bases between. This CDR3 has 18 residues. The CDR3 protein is CATSDPPRGPRAPIISHF. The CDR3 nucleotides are TGTGCCACCAGTGACCCCCCCAGAGGGCCCAGGGCGCCAATCATATCCCATTTT.

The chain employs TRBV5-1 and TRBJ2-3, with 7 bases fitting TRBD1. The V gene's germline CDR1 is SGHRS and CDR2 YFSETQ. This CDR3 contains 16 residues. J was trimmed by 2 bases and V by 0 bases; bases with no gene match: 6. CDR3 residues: CASSLVSGGNTDTQYF. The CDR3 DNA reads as TGCGCCAGCAGCTTGGTGTCAGGGGGAAACACAGATACGCAGTATTTT.

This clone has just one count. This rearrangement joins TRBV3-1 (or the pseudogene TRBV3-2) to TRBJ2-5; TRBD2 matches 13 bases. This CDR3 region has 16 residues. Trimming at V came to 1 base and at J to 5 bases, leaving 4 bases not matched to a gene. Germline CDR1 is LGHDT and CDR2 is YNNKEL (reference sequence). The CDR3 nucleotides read TGTGCCAGCAGCCAAGGGACTAGCGGGAGACTCGAGACCCAGTACTTC. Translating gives CASSQGTSGRLETQYF.

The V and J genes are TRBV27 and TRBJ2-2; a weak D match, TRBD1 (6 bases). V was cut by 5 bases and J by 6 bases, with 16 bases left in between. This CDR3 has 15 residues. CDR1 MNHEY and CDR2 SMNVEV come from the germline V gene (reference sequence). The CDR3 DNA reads TGTGCCAGCAGTGGCTACAGGGAGTCCTCCGGGGAGCTGTTTTTT. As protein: CASSGYRESSGELFF.

This CDR3 is CASSPNTGDSNEKLFF. The CDR3 nucleotides read TGCGCCAGCAGCCCGAATACAGGGGATTCAAATGAAAAACTGTTTTTT. The genes are TRBV5-1 and TRBJ1-4; 7 bases align to TRBD1. From germline, CDR1 is SGHRS and CDR2 YFSETQ. This CDR3 has 16 amino acids. The junction had 11 bases not matched to a gene; V was cut back by 4 bases and J by 5 bases. Full variable domain (outside the CDR3, taken from reference TRBV5-1 and TRBJ1-4): KAGVTQTPRYLIKTRGQQVTLSCSPISGHRSVSWYQQTPGQGLQFLFEYFSETQRNKGNFPGRFSGRQFSNSRSEMNVSTLELGDSALYLCASSPNTGDSNEKLFFGSGTQLSVL.

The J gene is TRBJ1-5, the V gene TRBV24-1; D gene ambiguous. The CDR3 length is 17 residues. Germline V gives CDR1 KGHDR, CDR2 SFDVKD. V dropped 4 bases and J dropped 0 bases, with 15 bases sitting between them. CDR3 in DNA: TGTGCCACCAGTGACGGCCCTTTTGGCAGTAGCAATCAGCCCCAGCATTTT. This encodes CATSDGPFGSSNQPQHF.

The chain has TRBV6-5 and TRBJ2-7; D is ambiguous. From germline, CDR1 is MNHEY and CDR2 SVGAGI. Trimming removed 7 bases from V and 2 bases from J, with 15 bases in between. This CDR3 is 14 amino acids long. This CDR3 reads CASNNGRTTYEQYF. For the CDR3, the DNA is TGTGCCAGCAATAACGGACGGACGACCTACGAGCAGTACTTC.

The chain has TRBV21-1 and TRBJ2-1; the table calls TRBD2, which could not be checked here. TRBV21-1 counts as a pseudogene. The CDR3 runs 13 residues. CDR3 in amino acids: CASSKVLSGEQFF. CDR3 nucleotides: TGTGCCAGCAGCAAAGTATTAAGCGGTGAGCAGTTCTTC.

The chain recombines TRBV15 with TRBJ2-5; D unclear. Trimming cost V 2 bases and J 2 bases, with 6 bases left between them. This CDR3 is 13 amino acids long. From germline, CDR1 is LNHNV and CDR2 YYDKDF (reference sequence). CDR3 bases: TGTGCCACCAGCAGACTAGGGCAAGAGACCCAGTACTTC. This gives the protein CATSRLGQETQYF.

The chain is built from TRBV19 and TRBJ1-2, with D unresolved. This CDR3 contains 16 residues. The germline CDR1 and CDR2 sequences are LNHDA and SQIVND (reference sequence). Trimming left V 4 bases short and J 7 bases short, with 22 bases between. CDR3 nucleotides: TGTGCCAGTAGTAACTACCTCGGCGCCGGAGGGCCTGGCTACACCTTC. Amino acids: CASSNYLGAGGPGYTF.

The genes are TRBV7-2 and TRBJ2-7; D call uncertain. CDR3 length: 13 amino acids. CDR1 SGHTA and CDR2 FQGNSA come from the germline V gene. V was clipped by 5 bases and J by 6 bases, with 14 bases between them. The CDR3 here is CASSLGQNLEQYF. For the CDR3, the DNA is TGTGCCAGCAGCCTAGGGCAGAACCTCGAGCAGTACTTC.